A single sample is the source of the 29 T cell receptor beta chains below, sequenced in a study of T cell responses to AZD1222 COVID-19 vaccine. Assay: immunoSEQ multiplex PCR; the TCRdb copy retains only in-frame clones and omits some. The sample lists some 200,000 clones; roughly 94% were seen once. This sample comprised peripheral blood, obtained 28 days after the second dose of the MenACWY control vaccine. Every receptor here comes from an adult who received the MenACWY meningococcal vaccine as a control.

The J gene is TRBJ1-2, the V gene TRBV6-5; D remains unclear. This CDR3 region has 13 residues. V lost 5 bases and J 2 bases, leaving 9 bases between the germline ends. Germline V gene data show CDR1 as MNHEY and CDR2 as SVGAGI. The CDR3 sequence: CASSINQNYGYTF. CDR3 DNA sequence: TGTGCCAGCAGTATCAATCAGAACTATGGCTACACCTTC.

This clone has just a few counts. The V call is TRBV6-5, the J call TRBJ2-7; no clear D gene. V dropped 6 bases and J dropped 2 bases, with 14 bases sitting between them. CDR1 MNHEY and CDR2 SVGAGI come from the germline V gene. There are 14 residues in the CDR3. The CDR3 bases are TGTGCCAGCAGCGATGGGGTAGGGACCTACGAGCAGTACTTC. Its protein is CASSDGVGTYEQYF.

The rearrangement links TRBV6-6 to TRBJ2-7; no clear D gene. Trimming stripped 0 bases from V and 9 bases from J, with 15 bases between. The V gene's germline CDR1 is MNHNY and CDR2 SVGAGI (reference sequence). The CDR3 totals 14 residues. In DNA form, the CDR3 reads TGTGCCAGCAGTTACTCCTCCGGTGGCCTAGGGCAGTACTTC. Protein product: CASSYSSGGLGQYF.

J is TRBJ2-1 and V is TRBV7-6; a possible D gene is TRBD2 (5 bases). The CDR3 contains 11 residues. The ends were cut back, 5 bases at V and 8 bases at J, with 7 bases in the middle. Germline CDR1 is SGHVS and CDR2 is FNYEAQ. The DNA for the CDR3 is TGTGCCAGCAGCCGCGGGCATGAGCAGTTCTTC. Residues: CASSRGHEQFF.

The V call is TRBV19, the J call TRBJ1-2, with TRBD1 matching 10 bases. CDR3 size: 16 residues. Losses at the gene ends were 7 bases for V and 1 base for J; bases not matched to a gene: 9. CDR1 and CDR2 from the germline V gene are LNHDA and SQIVND (reference sequence). CDR3 in DNA: TGTGCCAGTACTCCGGGACAGGGGATCTTTAACTATGGCTACACCTTC. Translated, it gives CASTPGQGIFNYGYTF.

The J gene is TRBJ1-4, the V gene TRBV7-9; TRBD1 matches 12 bases. The CDR3 runs 15 residues. The V segment lost 1 base and the J segment 8 bases; nucleotides outside the gene matches: 2. The germline V gene encodes CDR1 SEHNR and CDR2 FQNEAQ (reference sequence). The CDR3 bases are TGTGCCAGCAGCTTAGGGGACAGGGGGCGCGAAAAACTGTTTTTT. It translates to CASSLGDRGREKLFF.

The chain links TRBV6-5 to TRBJ2-7, with D unresolved. Germline V CDR1 and CDR2: MNHEY, SVGAGI. This CDR3 has 13 amino acids. Deletions cut 2 bases from V and 0 bases from J, with 5 bases between. CDR3 coding DNA: TGTGCCAGCAGTTACCGGAGCTCCTACGAGCAGTACTTC. Protein sequence: CASSYRSSYEQYF.

This rearrangement joins TRBV4-2 to TRBJ1-1, with TRBD1 as a possible D gene (6 bases). CDR3 length: 16 amino acids. Trimming stripped 0 bases from V and 2 bases from J, with 13 bases between. Germline V gene lookup returns CDR1 LGHNA and CDR2 YNFKEQ. CDR3 bases: TGTGCCAGCAGCCAAGATCGGGGGGGACAAAACACTGAAGCTTTCTTT. Translating gives CASSQDRGGQNTEAFF.

This rearrangement joins TRBV6-5 to TRBJ2-7, with D tentatively TRBD1 (6 bases). The CDR3 totals 15 residues. CDR1 is MNHEY and CDR2 is SVGAGI in the germline V gene. Trimming stripped 3 bases from V and 2 bases from J, with 14 bases between. The CDR3 DNA reads as TGTGCCAGCAGTTATCTGGCAGGGGCTACCTACGAGCAGTACTTC. Its protein product is CASSYLAGATYEQYF.

The V and J genes are TRBV2 and TRBJ2-7, with 10 bases lining up with TRBD1. Unmatched junction bases numbered 24, after V lost 8 bases and J lost 2 bases. The CDR3 is made up of 20 amino acids. The germline gives CDR1 SNHLY, CDR2 FYNNEI. The CDR3 protein is CASEPRGRATGGSRPYEQYF. CDR3 coding DNA: TGTGCCAGCGAACCGAGAGGTAGAGCGACAGGGGGCAGTAGGCCCTACGAGCAGTACTTC. Variable domain in full (rest from reference TRBV2 and TRBJ2-7): EPEVTQTPSHQVTQMGQEVILRCVPISNHLYFYWYRQILGQKVEFLVSFYNNEISEKSEIFDDQFSVERPDGSNFTLKIRSTKLEDSAMYFCASEPRGRATGGSRPYEQYFGPGTRLTVT.

This chain uses TRBV19 with TRBJ1-3, with TRBD1 identical over 7 bases. The CDR3 runs to 15 residues. Germline loops: CDR1 LNHDA, CDR2 SQIVND (reference sequence). V gave up 5 bases and J gave up 2 bases; unmatched junction bases: 6. The CDR3: CASSATGTAGNTIYF. CDR3 bases: TGTGCCAGTAGTGCGACCGGGACAGCTGGAAACACCATATATTTT. The variable domain in full, completed from reference TRBV19 and TRBJ1-3, reads DGGITQSPKYLFRKEGQNVTLSCEQNLNHDAMYWYRQDPGQGLRLIYYSQIVNDFQKGDIAEGYSVSREKKESFPLTVTSAQKNPTAFYLCASSATGTAGNTIYFGEGSWLTVV.

This chain uses TRBV15 with TRBJ2-2, with TRBD2 matching over 10 bases. The germline CDR1 and CDR2 sequences are LNHNV and YYDKDF (reference sequence). Losses at the gene ends were 5 bases for V and 4 bases for J; bases not matched to a gene: 7. This CDR3 spans 16 amino acids. In DNA form, the CDR3 reads TGTGCCACCAGCGAAGCGGGGGGGCTTGGCACCGGGGAGCTGTTTTTT. Residues: CATSEAGGLGTGELFF.

V is TRBV6-1 and J is TRBJ2-3; possibly TRBD1 for D (5 bases). Trimming shortened V by 2 bases and J by 0 bases, and 12 bases separated the two germline ends. CDR3 length: 16 residues. The germline CDR1 and CDR2 sequences are MNHNS and SASEGT. The CDR3 nucleotides are TGTGCCAGCAGTGAACATCGGCAGGGAAGCACAGATACGCAGTATTTT. This encodes CASSEHRQGSTDTQYF.

The chain combines TRBV4-1 with TRBJ2-7, with D tentatively TRBD1 (6 bases). The CDR3 loop spans 15 amino acids. V was shortened by 4 bases and J by 5 bases, with 18 bases between the two germline ends. Germline values: CDR1 MGHRA, CDR2 YSYEKL. The CDR3 coding sequence is TGCGCCAGCAGCCGCCCCGACAGGTTCGGGCACGAGCAGTACTTC. Its protein is CASSRPDRFGHEQYF.

The chain uses TRBV6-1 and TRBJ1-2; no reliable D call. The CDR3 consists of 13 residues. The germline V gene encodes CDR1 MNHNS and CDR2 SASEGT. The ends were cut back, 1 base at V and 3 bases at J, with 6 bases in the middle. Written as DNA, the CDR3 is TGTGCCAGCAGTGAAGTGACGTACTATGGCTACACCTTC. Its translation is CASSEVTYYGYTF.

The CDR3 DNA sequence: TGTGCCAGCAGTCCTATAGGGGTCAGTGAAGCTTTCTTT. It encodes CASSPIGVSEAFF. V usage is TRBV27 and J usage is TRBJ1-1; the D gene is possibly TRBD1 (5 bases). Germline V gene data show CDR1 as MNHEY and CDR2 as SMNVEV (reference sequence). This CDR3 comprises 13 residues. With 5 bases removed from V and 7 bases from J, the gap between germline ends came to 14 bases.

This clone has just one count. The genes are TRBV3-1 (or the pseudogene TRBV3-2) and TRBJ1-6; D remains unclear. The CDR3 loop spans 15 amino acids. The germline CDR1 and CDR2 sequences are LGHDT and YNNKEL (reference sequence). Trimming left V 0 bases short and J 10 bases short, with 13 bases between. The CDR3 nucleotides are TGTGCCAGCAGCCAAGATAGCGGGGTAGACTCACCCCTCCACTTT. This sequence encodes CASSQDSGVDSPLHF.

The CDR3 is CASSGDRLETQYF. Here the CDR3 DNA reads TGTGCCAGCAGCGGGGACAGGTTGGAGACCCAGTACTTC. This chain connects TRBV9 to TRBJ2-5; TRBD1 matches 8 bases. Losses at the gene ends were 3 bases for V and 5 bases for J; bases not matched to a gene: 3. CDR3 length: 13 residues. Germline V lookup: CDR1 SGDLS, CDR2 YYNGEE. Filled out from reference TRBV9 and TRBJ2-5, the complete variable domain reads DSGVTQTPKHLITATGQRVTLRCSPRSGDLSVYWYQQSLDQGLQFLIQYYNGEERAKGNILERFSAQQFPDLHSELNLSSLELGDSALYFCASSGDRLETQYFGPGTRLLVL.

The chain joins TRBV4-2 to TRBJ2-1, with 8 bases lining up with TRBD1. The CDR3 loop spans 16 amino acids. J lost 1 base, V lost 5 bases, and 7 bases had no gene match. Per the germline V gene, CDR1 is LGHNA and CDR2 is YNFKEQ. The DNA for the CDR3 is TGTGCCAGCAGCGCTGGACAGGGAAGTTCCTACAATGAGCAGTTCTTC. This codes for CASSAGQGSSYNEQFF.

This chain uses TRBV19 with TRBJ1-5; D remains ambiguous. The CDR3 has 13 amino acids. V lost 3 bases and J 5 bases, leaving 8 bases between the germline ends. Germline CDR1 reads LNHDA; CDR2 reads SQIVND (reference sequence). The CDR3: CASSIYGYQPQHF. DNA for the CDR3: TGTGCCAGTAGTATTTACGGATATCAGCCCCAGCATTTT.

This clone has just a few counts. This chain links TRBV5-4 with TRBJ2-2, with a weak D call TRBD1 (5 bases). The germline V gene has CDR1 SGHNT and CDR2 YYREEE (reference sequence). The CDR3 totals 16 residues. Deletions cut 3 bases from V and 5 bases from J, with 17 bases between. CDR3 sequence: CASSSGDSGYTGELFF. The CDR3 DNA reads as TGTGCCAGCAGCTCCGGTGACAGTGGATATACCGGGGAGCTGTTTTTT.

The genes are TRBV4-2 and TRBJ1-3; 7 nucleotides match TRBD1. The CDR3 length is 21 residues. Germline V CDR1 and CDR2: LGHNA, YNFKEQ. Trimming cost V 0 bases and J 0 bases; bases outside gene matches: 17. The CDR3 spells CASSQEVVARGSLSSGNTIYF. DNA for the CDR3: TGTGCCAGCAGCCAAGAAGTCGTTGCCAGGGGGTCCTTATCCTCTGGAAACACCATATATTTT.

The gene calls are TRBV7-9 and TRBJ2-2, with 7 nucleotides matching TRBD1. After removal of 1 base from V and 4 bases from J, the junction contained 12 bases not matched to a gene. CDR1 is SEHNR and CDR2 is FQNEAQ in the germline V gene (reference sequence). This CDR3 is built from 18 residues. CDR3 nucleotides: TGTGCCAGCAGCTTAGTGGGACAGATAGGGCGTGGCACCGGGGAGCTGTTTTTT. As protein: CASSLVGQIGRGTGELFF.

As DNA, the CDR3 is TGTGCCAGCAGCGGAGGAGGCGGGGAGACCCAGTACTTC. It is translated as CASSGGGGETQYF. The chain carries TRBV7-8 and TRBJ2-5, with D possibly matching TRBD2 (5 bases). V lost 5 bases, J lost 5 bases, and 12 bases lay in between. Germline CDR1 is SGHVS and CDR2 is FQNEAQ. The CDR3 spans 13 residues.

This sequence joins TRBV7-9 and TRBJ2-4; either TRBD1 or TRBD2 may fit D (6 bases each). Germline-derived CDR1 and CDR2 are SEHNR and FQNEAQ (reference sequence). The CDR3 has 15 amino acids. V was pared by 7 bases and J by 8 bases, with 21 bases between. CDR3 residues: CASTLALSGADIQYF. CDR3 bases: TGTGCCAGCACCTTGGCGCTCTCGGGGGCTGACATTCAGTACTTC.

The chain is built from TRBV11-2 and TRBJ1-4; D is possibly TRBD1 (6 bases). The germline V gene encodes CDR1 SGHAT and CDR2 FQNNGV. The V gene lost 3 bases and the J gene lost 1 base, with 9 bases spanning the gap. The CDR3 covers 15 residues. For the CDR3, the DNA is TGTGCCAGCAGCTTCCTAGGGGGAACTAATGAAAAACTGTTTTTT. Amino acid sequence: CASSFLGGTNEKLFF.

The J gene is TRBJ1-5, the V gene TRBV7-2, with D uncertain. CDR1 and CDR2 from the germline V gene are SGHTA and FQGNSA. The ends were cut back, 1 base at V and 4 bases at J, with 5 bases in the middle. This CDR3 region has 13 residues. As DNA, the CDR3 is TGTGCCAGCAGCTTAGAGGAGAATCAGCCCCAGCATTTT. Residues: CASSLEENQPQHF.

This clone was seen just once. The V call is TRBV9, the J call TRBJ1-1; possibly TRBD1 for D (5 bases). With 2 bases removed from V and 11 bases from J, the gap between germline ends came to 16 bases. The CDR3 runs 13 residues. CDR1 is SGDLS, CDR2 YYNGEE, per germline. The DNA for the CDR3 is TGTGCCAGCAGCGTGGATGAGGGGTTGGGGGCTTTCTTT. Its protein is CASSVDEGLGAFF.

This chain links TRBV10-3 with TRBJ1-5; no clear D gene. Germline V lookup: CDR1 ENHRY, CDR2 SYGVKD. The V and J ends lost 2 bases and 0 bases respectively, with 20 bases between them. The CDR3 is 19 residues long. This CDR3 reads CAISEATTYPPLSNQPQHF. CDR3 bases: TGTGCCATCAGTGAGGCCACAACCTACCCACCCCTTAGCAATCAGCCCCAGCATTTT.